This TCR beta chain stems from a study of molecular identifiers for immune sequencing clone quantification. Study summary: Five aliquots were made in replicates from the RNA of about 20,000 or 100,000 naive CD8 cells, and four were sequenced.

The V and J ends lost 6 bases and 3 bases, in that order; junction bases with no gene match: 5. CDR3 length equals 14 residues. CDR1 and CDR2 (germline): SNHLY, FYNNEI. This clonotype was seen a few times. TCRdb re-analysed the PCR reads in MiXCR, keeping a single row per CDR3 protein. Here the sample spans about 86,000 distinct CDR3 sequences, 20% to 30% being singletons. This chain links TRBV2 with TRBJ2-7; TRBD1 matches 10 bases. The sequencing sample was made of naive CD8+ T cells from blood, with Jurkat cell RNA spiked in. This sample's subset: FACS-sorted CD8+CD4-CCR7+CD45RA+ naive T cells. This receptor was obtained from a human donor in good health. Some libraries in this study had Jurkat cell RNA spiked in. The CDR3, as DNA: TGTGCCAGCAGGCCCGGGACAGGGGACTACGAGCAGTACTTC. It codes for CASRPGTGDYEQYF. The complete variable domain, with remaining parts taken from reference TRBV2 and TRBJ2-7, reads EPEVTQTPSHQVTQMGQEVILRCVPISNHLYFYWYRQILGQKVEFLVSFYNNEISEKSEIFDDQFSVERPDGSNFTLKIRSTKLEDSAMYFCASRPGTGDYEQYFGPGTRLTVT.